This TCR beta chain originates from a study of blood T cell repertoires in COVID-19 (dated by TCRdb to 2018 to 2021). With regard to the full study: Collaborator samples came from the United States, Italy and Spain and covered acute and convalescent phases of COVID-19. Deeply sampled blood TCRbeta repertoires from subjects exposed to, actively infected with, or recovered from COVID-19 were included in the dataset. Where available, HLA class I and class II types were taken from metadata supplied by the sample provider and were not determined by assay-based typing. The sample metadata nearly always contained a de-identified subject ID, COVID-19 status, age in years and sex. The repertoires were made available in a free public database intended to serve as a resource for research on the immune response to SARS-CoV-2. The samples were drawn from two sources: the first 160 participants of the ongoing ImmuneRACE study, and approximately 1,300 subjects contributed by 6 global collaborators. The material from the prospective study consisted of cDNA or gDNA derived from T cells, B-cell-depleted T cells, or PBMCs.

A remark on this clone: Its antigen has not been determined. One base away there is no much larger clone; base qualities are not given.

The collaborating institutions used their own protocols to collect whole blood in K2EDTA tubes. For TCRbeta analysis, collaborator samples were shipped as frozen whole blood, as isolated PBMCs, or as DNA extracted from either sample type. TCRbeta CDR3 regions were amplified from genomic DNA by means of the immunoSEQ Assay, a bias-controlled multiplex PCR. The source study handled its data this way. Within the assay, amplification of reference gene primers was used to estimate how many nucleated cells each sample contained. To quantify the absolute abundance of each unique TCRbeta CDR3 rearrangement, sequence reads were collapsed and filtered. For each sample, productive Simpson clonality was calculated as the square root of Simpson's diversity index across productive rearrangements. What TCRdb holds here is the immuneACCESS table cut down to in-frame rearrangements. Part of the clones is not present; checked against another copy, under half of the missing clones reflect an unresolved V gene, and the others are unexplained. V, J and clone size reflect that table, while D and trimming were determined from the DNA. Recorded for this sample are about 200,000 clones; approximately 81% of them occurred a single time. The leading ten clones occupy less than 5.5% of the sample.

The investigation overall reported the following: Clinical and demographic metadata were provided uncurated, with the amount varying by source and participant.

CDR1 and CDR2, per the germline V gene, are MNHEY and SVGAGI. Its CDR3 holds 14 amino acids, cysteine through phenylalanine. Only the CDR3 DNA stays, 42 bases, in frame from base 1. The germline ends are 11 bases apart after V is trimmed by 5 bases and J by 4 bases. Sequencing was performed on peripheral blood. The chain is made from TRBV6-5 and TRBJ1-4, with the D segment identity uncertain. The source is a woman of 80 years or more with acute or convalescent COVID-19. The DNA sequence is given as TGTGCCAGCAGTCCGGCGGGTATTAATGAAAAACTGTTTTTT. It codes for CASSPAGINEKLFF.